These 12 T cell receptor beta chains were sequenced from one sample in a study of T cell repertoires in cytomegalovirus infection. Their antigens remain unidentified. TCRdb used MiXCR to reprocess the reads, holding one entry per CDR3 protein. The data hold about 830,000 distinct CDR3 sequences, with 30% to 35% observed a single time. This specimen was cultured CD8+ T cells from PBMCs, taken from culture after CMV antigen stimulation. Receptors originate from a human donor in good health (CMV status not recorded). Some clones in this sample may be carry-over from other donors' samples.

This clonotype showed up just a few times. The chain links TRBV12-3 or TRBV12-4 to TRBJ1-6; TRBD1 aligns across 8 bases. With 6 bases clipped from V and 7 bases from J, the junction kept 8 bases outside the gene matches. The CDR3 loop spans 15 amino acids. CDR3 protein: CASRAGTGRNSPLHF. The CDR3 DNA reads TGTGCCAGCAGGGCCGGGACAGGACGAAATTCACCCCTCCACTTT.

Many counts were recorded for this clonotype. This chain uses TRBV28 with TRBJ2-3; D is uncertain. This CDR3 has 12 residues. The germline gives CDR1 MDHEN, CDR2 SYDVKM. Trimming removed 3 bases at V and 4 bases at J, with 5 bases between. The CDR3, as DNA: TGTGCCAGCAGTTTGGACGCAGATACGCAGTATTTT. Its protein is CASSLDADTQYF.

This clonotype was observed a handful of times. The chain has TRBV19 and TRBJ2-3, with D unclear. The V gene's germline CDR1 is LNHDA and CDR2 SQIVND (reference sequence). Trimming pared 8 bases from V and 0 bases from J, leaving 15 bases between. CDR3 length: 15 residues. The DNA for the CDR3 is TGTGCCAGTTTCTCCGGAAATCCTAGCACAGATACGCAGTATTTT. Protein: CASFSGNPSTDTQYF.

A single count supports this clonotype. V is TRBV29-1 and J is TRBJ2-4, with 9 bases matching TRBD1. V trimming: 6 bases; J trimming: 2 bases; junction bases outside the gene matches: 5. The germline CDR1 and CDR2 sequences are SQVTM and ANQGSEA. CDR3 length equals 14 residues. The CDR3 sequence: CSVWTGESKNIQYF. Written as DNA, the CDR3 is TGCAGCGTGTGGACAGGGGAATCCAAAAACATTCAGTACTTC.

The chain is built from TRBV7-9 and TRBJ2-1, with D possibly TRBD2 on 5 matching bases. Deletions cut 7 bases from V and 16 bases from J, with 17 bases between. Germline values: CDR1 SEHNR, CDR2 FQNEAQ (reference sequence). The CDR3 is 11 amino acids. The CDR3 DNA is TGTGCCAGCAAAGGAGGACCTTCCCAATTCTTC. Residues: CASKGGPSQFF.

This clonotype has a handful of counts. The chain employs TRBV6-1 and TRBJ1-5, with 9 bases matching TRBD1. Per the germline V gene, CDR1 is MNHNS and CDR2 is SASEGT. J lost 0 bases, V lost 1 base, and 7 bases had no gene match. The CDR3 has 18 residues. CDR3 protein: CASSEGGQGPYSNQPQHF. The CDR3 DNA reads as TGTGCCAGCAGTGAAGGGGGACAGGGCCCTTATAGCAATCAGCCCCAGCATTTT.

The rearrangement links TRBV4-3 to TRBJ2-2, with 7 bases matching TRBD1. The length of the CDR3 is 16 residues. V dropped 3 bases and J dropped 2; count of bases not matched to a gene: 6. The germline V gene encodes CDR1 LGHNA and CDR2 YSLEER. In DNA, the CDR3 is TGCGCCAGCAGCCAGAGGGGACAGCGCAACACCGGGGAGCTGTTTTTT. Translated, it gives CASSQRGQRNTGELFF.

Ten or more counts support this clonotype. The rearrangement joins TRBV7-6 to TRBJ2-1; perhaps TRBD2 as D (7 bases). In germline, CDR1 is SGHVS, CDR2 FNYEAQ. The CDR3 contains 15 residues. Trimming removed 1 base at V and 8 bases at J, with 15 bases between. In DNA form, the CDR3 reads TGTGCCAGCAGCTTAGGTGGGGGGGCCGGGGATGAGCAGTTCTTC. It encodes CASSLGGGAGDEQFF.

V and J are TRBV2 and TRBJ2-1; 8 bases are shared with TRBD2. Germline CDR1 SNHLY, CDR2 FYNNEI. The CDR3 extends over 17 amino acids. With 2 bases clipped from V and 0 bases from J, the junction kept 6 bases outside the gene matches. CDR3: CASSESSGLSSYNEQFF. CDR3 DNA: TGTGCCAGCAGTGAATCTAGCGGGCTAAGCTCCTACAATGAGCAGTTCTTC.

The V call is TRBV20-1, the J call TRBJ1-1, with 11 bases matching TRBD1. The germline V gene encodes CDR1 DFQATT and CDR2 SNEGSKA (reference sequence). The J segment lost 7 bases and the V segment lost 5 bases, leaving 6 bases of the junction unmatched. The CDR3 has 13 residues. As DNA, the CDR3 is TGCAGTGCTGTGGACAGGGGGCATGGTGAAGCTTTCTTT. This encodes CSAVDRGHGEAFF.

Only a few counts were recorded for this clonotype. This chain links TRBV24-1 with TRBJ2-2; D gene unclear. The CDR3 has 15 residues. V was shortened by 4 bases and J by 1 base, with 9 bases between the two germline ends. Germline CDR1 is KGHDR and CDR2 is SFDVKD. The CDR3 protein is CATSEARRNTGELFF. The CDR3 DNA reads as TGTGCCACCAGTGAGGCCAGGAGGAACACCGGGGAGCTGTTTTTT.

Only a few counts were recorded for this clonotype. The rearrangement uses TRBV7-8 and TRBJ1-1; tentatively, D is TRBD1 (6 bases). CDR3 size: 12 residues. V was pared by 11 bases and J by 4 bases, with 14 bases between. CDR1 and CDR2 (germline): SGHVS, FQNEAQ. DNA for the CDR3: TGTGCCGTACGCTGGGGGGCCACTGAAGCTTTCTTT. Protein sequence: CAVRWGATEAFF.